The T cell receptor (beta chain) under discussion was sequenced for a study of cytomegalovirus exposure and HLA in healthy donors. This clone was picked up a small number of times. PCR amplification relied on 60 Vbeta primers (plus 13 Jbeta primers). The protocol was immunoSEQ multiplex PCR, while the TCRdb copy is restricted to in-frame clones and leaves out a portion. The table shows some 190,000 clones, with around four fifths occurring only once. The germline V gene encodes CDR1 MNHNS and CDR2 SASEGT. Trimming took off 6 bases at V and 3 bases at J, with 9 bases between the two ends. This CDR3 has 14 amino acids.

The sequence was obtained from a man aged 35 to 55 in good health and CMV-seropositive. This chain uses TRBV6-1 with TRBJ2-6; D uncertain. The sample comprised PBMCs. This CDR3 reads CASRGIGGANVLTF. The DNA for the CDR3 is TGTGCCAGCAGGGGCATTGGTGGGGCCAACGTCCTGACTTTC.